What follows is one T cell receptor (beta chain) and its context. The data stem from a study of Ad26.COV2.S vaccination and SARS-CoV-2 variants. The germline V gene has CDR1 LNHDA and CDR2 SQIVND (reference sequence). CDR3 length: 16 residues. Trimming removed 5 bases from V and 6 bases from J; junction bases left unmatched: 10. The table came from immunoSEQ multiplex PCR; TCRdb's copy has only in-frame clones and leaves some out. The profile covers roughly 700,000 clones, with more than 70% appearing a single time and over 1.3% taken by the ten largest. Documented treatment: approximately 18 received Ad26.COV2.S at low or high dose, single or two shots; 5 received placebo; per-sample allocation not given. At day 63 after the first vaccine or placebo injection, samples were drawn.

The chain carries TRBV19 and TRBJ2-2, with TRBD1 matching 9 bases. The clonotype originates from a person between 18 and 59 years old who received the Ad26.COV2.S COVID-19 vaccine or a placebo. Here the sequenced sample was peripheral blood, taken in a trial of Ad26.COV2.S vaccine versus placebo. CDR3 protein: CASSFRDRVVAGELFF. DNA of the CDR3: TGTGCCAGTAGTTTTAGGGACAGGGTTGTAGCCGGGGAGCTGTTTTTT.